The next 28 T cell receptor beta chains were all read from a single sample in a study of blood T cells in healthy people across ages (dated by TCRdb to the mid-2010s). The library was generated by 5' RACE. TCRdb records Illumina HiSeq 2500 as the sequencer. A second roughly 7 to 11 cycle PCR used a sample-barcoded 5' primer and a J-beta primer mix. TCRdb trimmed the raw reads at Q25, called clones with MiXCR and kept productive beta chains. CDR3 protein sequences are deduplicated, and each keeps its most common genes and DNA. The sample includes roughly 2 million distinct CDR3 sequences, with around 50% observed a single time. Around 2.1% of the sample rests with the top ten. Sequencing used blood. The receptors originated from a woman aged 40 to 55 in good health.

This clonotype was picked up one time. The rearrangement links TRBV6-2 or TRBV6-3 to TRBJ2-7; 9 bases line up with TRBD1. The J call may be mistaken, given a closer DNA end match to TRBJ2-5. CDR3 length: 14 residues. Per germline, CDR1 MNHEY and CDR2 SVGEGT. As DNA, the CDR3 is TGTGCCATACGCTCACAGGGGGCGTTTGAGACCCAGTACTTC. Amino acids: CAIRSQGAFETQYF.

With regard to this clonotype: Being one base from a much bigger clone, this may be a read error. The chain employs TRBV29-1 and TRBJ2-7; D not resolved. Trimming removed 1 base at V and 7 bases at J, with 20 bases between. The length of the CDR3 is 15 residues. Per germline, CDR1 SQVTM and CDR2 ANQGSEA. CDR3 sequence reads: CSVEGATSSYNEQYF. The CDR3 region has the DNA TGCAGCGTTGAAGGGGCCACCAGCTCCTACAATGAGCAGTACTTC.

The chain has TRBV7-9 and TRBJ2-1, with D perhaps matching TRBD2 (6 bases). The germline V gene has CDR1 SEHNR and CDR2 FQNEAQ (reference sequence). V was shortened by 3 bases and J by 4 bases, with 13 bases between the two germline ends. CDR3 length: 15 residues. The CDR3 DNA reads as TGTGCCAGCAGCTTTACTCGCGGGGCTTACAATGAGCAGTTCTTC. Its translation: CASSFTRGAYNEQFF. Complete variable domain (other parts from reference TRBV7-9 and TRBJ2-1): DTGVSQNPRHKITKRGQNVTFRCDPISEHNRLYWYRQTLGQGPEFLTYFQNEAQLEKSRLLSDRFSAERPKGSFSTLEIQRTEQGDSAMYLCASSFTRGAYNEQFFGPGTRLTVL.

The J gene is TRBJ1-1, the V gene TRBV5-1; unclear D gene. The ends were cut back, 0 bases at V and 0 bases at J, with 9 bases in the middle. Germline CDR1 is SGHRS and CDR2 is YFSETQ. The CDR3 contains 15 residues. CDR3 amino acids: CASSLEAGLNTEAFF. The DNA of the CDR3 is TGCGCCAGCAGCTTGGAGGCAGGTCTGAACACTGAAGCTTTCTTT.

The genes are TRBV24-1 and TRBJ2-3; D unresolved. From germline, CDR1 is KGHDR and CDR2 SFDVKD. V dropped 9 bases and J dropped 4 bases, with 16 bases sitting between them. The CDR3 loop spans 14 amino acids. The CDR3 region is CATAVDVASDTQYF. DNA of the CDR3: TGTGCCACCGCCGTTGACGTCGCGTCAGATACGCAGTATTTT.

This clonotype was detected a few times. The genes are TRBV20-1 and TRBJ2-7, with D possibly being TRBD1 (5 bases). CDR3 length: 14 amino acids. CDR1 is DFQATT, CDR2 SNEGSKA, per germline (reference sequence). The V and J ends lost 4 bases and 4 bases respectively, with 17 bases between them. The CDR3 is CSAIKDRDLYEQYF. CDR3 bases: TGCAGTGCTATAAAAGACAGAGACCTTTACGAGCAGTACTTC.

This chain links TRBV18 with TRBJ2-7; tentative D call: TRBD1 (5 bases). This CDR3 is 12 amino acids long. Germline assignment: CDR1 KGHSH and CDR2 LQKENI. Trimming took off 5 bases at V and 3 bases at J, with 8 bases between the two ends. The CDR3 nucleotides read TGTGCCAGCTCAGATGGACACTACGAGCAGTACTTC. Translation: CASSDGHYEQYF.

The rearrangement uses TRBV20-1 and TRBJ2-5; 9 bases agree with TRBD2. The CDR3 runs 15 residues. Losses at the gene ends were 2 bases for V and 5 bases for J; bases not matched to a gene: 9. Germline values: CDR1 DFQATT, CDR2 SNEGSKA (reference sequence). CDR3 nucleotide sequence: TGCAGTGCTAGACCGGAGGGACTAGCTGTGGAGACCCAGTACTTC. Translated, it gives CSARPEGLAVETQYF.

This clonotype was detected only a few times. The chain combines TRBV20-1 with TRBJ2-3, with TRBD2 matching 11 bases. Trimming removed 1 base from V and 2 bases from J; junction bases left unmatched: 5. The germline CDR1 and CDR2 sequences are DFQATT and SNEGSKA (reference sequence). The CDR3 has 16 residues. For the CDR3, the DNA is TGCAGTGCTAGAGGAAGACTAGCGGGGAACACAGATACGCAGTATTTT. This codes for CSARGRLAGNTDTQYF.

In its sample, this clonotype was seen a few times. This chain links TRBV20-1 with TRBJ2-7; TRBD2 might be the D (6 bases). CDR3 size: 14 residues. The V gene's germline CDR1 is DFQATT and CDR2 SNEGSKA (reference sequence). V lost 3 bases and J 2 bases, leaving 14 bases between the germline ends. CDR3 in amino acids: CSASDGLPPYEQYF. The CDR3 nucleotides read TGCAGTGCTAGCGACGGACTACCGCCCTACGAGCAGTACTTC.

This rearrangement joins TRBV13 to TRBJ2-7; D is possibly TRBD2 (5 bases). Germline V CDR1 and CDR2: PRHDT, FYEKMQ (reference sequence). This CDR3 comprises 16 residues. Trimming left V 5 bases short and J 2 bases short, with 19 bases between. The CDR3 region has the DNA TGTGCCAGCAGCAACGAGGTGGACGGGGAGACCTACGAGCAGTACTTC. Translating it yields CASSNEVDGETYEQYF.

This clonotype was seen just once. This chain links TRBV24-1 with TRBJ1-5; D is unclear. This CDR3 spans 14 amino acids. The germline V gene has CDR1 KGHDR and CDR2 SFDVKD. Trimming cost V 4 bases and J 6 bases, with 12 bases left between them. CDR3 in DNA: TGTGCCACCAGTGACCCTACAACGGGTCAGCCCCAGCATTTT. This sequence encodes CATSDPTTGQPQHF.

This clonotype was seen a few times. The chain has TRBV4-2 and TRBJ2-1; 9 bases are a match to TRBD2. V shed 2 bases, J shed 4 bases, and the junction held 6 bases outside the gene matches. The CDR3 contains 16 residues. Germline values: CDR1 LGHNA, CDR2 YNFKEQ. CDR3 in amino acids: CASSQHLAGPYNEQFF. DNA of the CDR3: TGTGCCAGCAGCCAACACCTAGCGGGGCCATACAATGAGCAGTTCTTC.

Concerning this clonotype itself: One end of the junction does not line up with germline, which may come from a read error. The chain recombines TRBV27 with TRBJ2-3; 11 positions agree with TRBD2. Germline V gene sequence: CDR1 MNHEY, CDR2 SMNVEV (reference sequence). The CDR3 loop spans 17 amino acids. The CDR3 spells CASSPSGGSTSTDTQYF. The CDR3 DNA reads as TGTGCCAGCAGTCCTAGCGGGGGGAGCACTAGCACGGATACGCAGTATTTT.

This clonotype was counted only a few times. The chain uses TRBV10-3 and TRBJ2-4; TRBD2 aligns across 9 bases. The J call may be mistaken, given a closer DNA end match to TRBJ2-5. Germline CDR1 and CDR2: ENHRY and SYGVKD. The CDR3 loop spans 19 amino acids. CDR3 sequence: CAISESSASGVVGGETQYF. The CDR3 DNA reads as TGTGCCATCAGTGAGTCGAGCGCTAGCGGGGTCGTTGGGGGAGAGACCCAGTACTTC.

This clonotype was observed a few times. The chain combines TRBV20-1 with TRBJ2-7, with 8 bases fitting TRBD2. V shed 0 bases, J shed 6 bases, and the junction held 7 bases outside the gene matches. CDR1 and CDR2 from the germline V gene are DFQATT and SNEGSKA (reference sequence). The length of the CDR3 is 14 residues. The CDR3 reads CSARDKRGPGEQYF. The CDR3 DNA sequence: TGCAGTGCTAGAGATAAGCGGGGGCCTGGCGAGCAGTACTTC.

V and J are TRBV12-3 or TRBV12-4 and TRBJ2-2; 7 positions match TRBD1. Trimming at V came to 4 bases and at J to 7 bases, leaving 15 bases not matched to a gene. This CDR3 spans 17 amino acids. The CDR3 DNA sequence: TGTGCCAGCAGTTCGTTTGGGACAGTAAATCCTATCGGGGAGCTGTTTTTT. Translating it yields CASSSFGTVNPIGELFF.

This clonotype was counted between two and nine times. The chain combines TRBV9 with TRBJ2-1; D not resolved. CDR1 is SGDLS and CDR2 is YYNGEE in the germline V gene. The CDR3 loop spans 13 amino acids. Trimming pared 6 bases from V and 4 bases from J, leaving 11 bases between. In DNA form, the CDR3 reads TGTGCCAGCAACCCCATAGGGTACAATGAGCAGTTCTTC. Protein: CASNPIGYNEQFF.

The chain couples TRBV28 to TRBJ2-3, with D unresolved. The CDR3 consists of 15 residues. V was shortened by 7 bases and J by 1 base, with 15 bases between the two germline ends. CDR1 and CDR2 (germline): MDHEN, SYDVKM. The CDR3 loop is CASIQSGSGTDTQYF. The CDR3 DNA is TGTGCCAGCATTCAGTCGGGTTCTGGCACAGATACGCAGTATTTT.

There are a few counts of this clonotype. The CDR3 DNA reads as TGCAGTGCCCCACACGAATCACAAGAGACCCAGTACTTC. As protein: CSAPHESQETQYF. V gene TRBV20-1 combines with J gene TRBJ2-7; no clear D gene. The J call is doubtful: the DNA matches TRBJ2-5 better. The CDR3 contains 13 residues. The germline V gene has CDR1 DFQATT and CDR2 SNEGSKA (reference sequence).

The chain recombines TRBV6-1 with TRBJ2-5, with D possibly being TRBD2 (6 bases). This CDR3 spans 15 amino acids. Germline V gene sequence: CDR1 MNHNS, CDR2 SASEGT. V lost 6 bases to trimming and J lost 0 bases, with 14 bases between them. CDR3 coding DNA: TGTGCCAGCAGGGTCCTCCGGGACTACCAAGAGACCCAGTACTTC. It yields the protein CASRVLRDYQETQYF.

The CDR3 DNA reads as TGTGCCAGCAGAAGGACAGCGATCACAGATACGCAGTATTTT. Translation gives CASRRTAITDTQYF. This rearrangement joins TRBV27 to TRBJ2-3; TRBD1 is a possible D gene (6 bases). Germline V gene lookup returns CDR1 MNHEY and CDR2 SMNVEV (reference sequence). V was trimmed by 6 bases and J by 2 bases, leaving 12 bases between them. CDR3 size: 14 residues.

The sample holds many counts of this clonotype. The chain links TRBV27 to TRBJ2-7; TRBD1 aligns across 7 bases. Trimming cost V 6 bases and J 5 bases; bases outside gene matches: 4. Germline CDR1 reads MNHEY; CDR2 reads SMNVEV (reference sequence). The CDR3 has 12 amino acids. As DNA, the CDR3 is TGTGCCAGCAGGACAGGGATCGACGAGCAGTACTTC. This gives the protein CASRTGIDEQYF.

The V call is TRBV3-1, the J call TRBJ2-1; the match to TRBD2 covers 10 bases. The ends lost 4 bases at V and 8 bases at J; junction bases unmatched: 20. The CDR3 length is 19 residues. The germline V gene encodes CDR1 LGHDT and CDR2 YNNKEL (reference sequence). The CDR3 DNA is TGTGCCAGCAGCCTAAGCCTAGCGGGGGAACGTCCCCCCCCCGATGAGCAGTTCTTC. It encodes CASSLSLAGERPPPDEQFF.

The chain couples TRBV7-2 to TRBJ2-5; 8 nucleotides align to TRBD2. With V trimmed by 0 bases and J by 5 bases, 11 bases remained unmatched. Looked up from germline, CDR1 is SGHTA and CDR2 is FQGNSA. This CDR3 is 17 amino acids long. CDR3 protein: CASSLAGRGASRETQYF. The CDR3, as DNA: TGTGCCAGCAGCTTAGCAGGGCGGGGGGCTTCGAGGGAGACCCAGTACTTC.

The CDR3 reads CASSLVRDSNSPLHF. The CDR3 coding sequence is TGCGCCAGCAGCTTGGTACGGGACAGCAATTCACCCCTCCACTTT. This chain connects TRBV5-1 to TRBJ1-6; 7 nucleotides match TRBD1. Looked up from germline, CDR1 is SGHRS and CDR2 is YFSETQ. The CDR3 spans 15 residues. Unmatched junction bases numbered 4, after V lost 0 bases and J lost 7 bases.

This clonotype was seen a handful of times. The CDR3 here is CSGGLGEKLFF. The DNA for the CDR3 is TGCAGTGGAGGGCTTGGTGAAAAACTGTTTTTT. The chain is built from TRBV20-1 and TRBJ1-4; D remains unclear. This CDR3 region has 11 residues. Germline V gene lookup returns CDR1 DFQATT and CDR2 SNEGSKA (reference sequence). V lost 7 bases and J 7 bases, leaving 10 bases between the germline ends.

V gene TRBV27 combines with J gene TRBJ2-7; TRBD2 is a possible D gene (6 bases). This CDR3 is 14 amino acids long. V was shortened by 3 bases and J by 5 bases, with 14 bases between the two germline ends. Germline CDR1 is MNHEY and CDR2 is SMNVEV (reference sequence). In DNA form, the CDR3 reads TGTGCCAGCAGTTTTTCCGGGAGAGGGGACGAGCAGTACTTC. Its translation: CASSFSGRGDEQYF.